The clone carrying this T cell receptor beta chain was counted at least ten times. This entry comes from a study of T cells in Graves' hyperthyroidism and ophthalmopathy. Aged 18 to 65, the patients had hyperthyroidism that was newly diagnosed and had lasted under 2 months. Amplification of TCR beta CDR3 regions was performed using RNA transcripts as template. The HTBI primer set served for first-round RT-PCR of the TCR CDR3. TCRdb reanalysed the multiplex PCR reads using MiXCR and keeps one entry per CDR3 protein. The sample includes nearly 750,000 distinct CDR3 sequences, 35% of them seen just once. The CDR3 is made up of 13 amino acids. Germline CDR1 is ENHRY and CDR2 is SYGVKD. Trimming stripped 3 bases from V and 7 bases from J, with 12 bases between.

The sequence derives from a woman aged 40-49 years with Graves' hyperthyroidism. This chain joins TRBV10-3 and TRBJ1-2; D gene unclear. Sequences were obtained from blood. The CDR3 spells CAISDLDGLGYTF. The CDR3 bases are TGTGCCATCAGTGACCTGGACGGGCTTGGCTACACCTTC.